One and the same sample provided the 10 T cell receptor beta chains below, sequenced in a study of vaccination and CD4 T cells after COVID-19. No antigens are known for them. The assay that was used to sequence DNA from cultured CD4+ T cells was the Oncomine TCR Beta short-read assay. TCRdb passed the PCR reads through MiXCR, listing each CDR3 protein once. The sample yields approximately 6,900 distinct CDR3 sequences, roughly a quarter seen once. Noted treatment: approximately nine-day PBMC culture with coronavirus spike peptide pools or control peptides (ViraFEST assay). Before the COVID-19 pandemic (2011-2018), CD4+ T cells were obtained from the unexposed donor. Sequencing input: CD4+ T cells from blood, cultured in vitro. The receptors originated from a human donor in good health.

The chain combines TRBV7-7 with TRBJ2-2; 9 nucleotides match TRBD1. Germline V gives CDR1 SSHAT, CDR2 FNYEAQ (reference sequence). V lost 5 bases and J lost 3; bases outside the gene matches: 4. This CDR3 spans 15 amino acids. DNA for the CDR3: TGTGCCAGCAGCCCTAGACAGGGGGACACCGGGGAGCTGTTTTTT. Amino acid sequence: CASSPRQGDTGELFF.

The V and J genes are TRBV6-1 and TRBJ1-3; D remains unclear. The CDR3 loop spans 14 amino acids. The germline CDR1 and CDR2 sequences are MNHNS and SASEGT. Trimming removed 10 bases from V and 0 bases from J, with 13 bases in between. As DNA, the CDR3 is TGTGCCACTCAAGACGGAATCTCTGGAAACACCATATATTTT. This encodes CATQDGISGNTIYF.

J is TRBJ2-7 and V is TRBV20-1; 8 nucleotides align to TRBD1. The CDR3 spans 14 residues. The V and J ends lost 5 bases and 6 bases, in that order; junction bases with no gene match: 12. Per the germline V gene, CDR1 is DFQATT and CDR2 is SNEGSKA (reference sequence). CDR3 bases: TGCAGTGCTGGGGGGACAGGAGTCTTCTCCGAGCAGTACTTC. Translation gives CSAGGTGVFSEQYF.

This clonotype was seen a few times. This chain joins TRBV20-1 and TRBJ1-5, with 7 nucleotides matching TRBD1. Per germline, CDR1 DFQATT and CDR2 SNEGSKA (reference sequence). The CDR3 extends over 13 amino acids. The V and J ends lost 6 bases and 8 bases, in that order; junction bases with no gene match: 10. CDR3 sequence: CSAQRTGAEPQHF. The CDR3 DNA reads TGCAGTGCGCAGCGCACAGGGGCCGAGCCCCAGCATTTT.

The chain combines TRBV7-3 with TRBJ1-1; D is undetermined. Germline values: CDR1 SGHTA, CDR2 FQGTGA. Trimming shortened V by 2 bases and J by 1 base, and 5 bases separated the two germline ends. This CDR3 is 13 amino acids long. The CDR3 spells CASSLVENTEAFF. The CDR3 DNA follows: TGTGCCAGCAGCTTAGTGGAGAACACTGAAGCTTTCTTT.

The chain joins TRBV12-3 or TRBV12-4 to TRBJ1-1; D not resolved. V was trimmed by 5 bases and J by 0 bases, leaving 13 bases between them. The CDR3 contains 15 residues. CDR3 residues: CASSIQIGLNTEAFF. As DNA, the CDR3 is TGTGCCAGCAGTATACAGATCGGCCTGAACACTGAAGCTTTCTTT.

J is TRBJ1-6 and V is TRBV20-1, with D unresolved. CDR3 length: 14 residues. V gave up 0 bases and J gave up 8 bases, with 11 bases separating them. Germline loops: CDR1 DFQATT, CDR2 SNEGSKA (reference sequence). CDR3 coding DNA: TGCAGTGCTAGAGATAGCGGGTTTGATTCACCCCTCCACTTT. Its protein product is CSARDSGFDSPLHF.

This clonotype was counted only a few times. The chain has TRBV24-1 and TRBJ2-2; weak D call: TRBD1 (6 bases). The V end was cut by 2 bases, the J end by 7 bases, with 16 bases between. This CDR3 has 16 amino acids. Per the germline V gene, CDR1 is KGHDR and CDR2 is SFDVKD. CDR3 amino acids: CATSDSADRIGGELFF. The CDR3 DNA reads TGTGCCACCAGTGATTCCGCGGACAGAATCGGCGGGGAGCTGTTTTTT.

Note on this clonotype: A much bigger clone sits one base away, suggesting this may be a read error. V and J are TRBV7-8 and TRBJ1-6; the D is unclear. The CDR3 totals 15 residues. The V gene's germline CDR1 is SGHVS and CDR2 FQNEAQ. The DNA of the CDR3 is TGTGCCAGCAGCTTAGAGACCCCGCGGGATTCACCCCACCACTTT. It yields the protein CASSLETPRDSPHHF.

The chain has TRBV12-3 or TRBV12-4 and TRBJ1-2; D is perhaps TRBD1 (5 bases). The V and J ends lost 4 bases and 2 bases respectively, with 8 bases between them. The CDR3 is 13 residues long. The CDR3 region is CASSYAGNYGYTF. The CDR3 DNA reads as TGTGCCAGCAGTTATGCAGGGAACTATGGCTACACCTTC.